This T cell receptor beta chain appears in the sequencing data of a study of beta chain features in type 1 diabetes. Expressed TCRB transcripts were sequenced because the entire RNA isolate underwent reverse transcription. Assay: immunoSEQ multiplex PCR; the TCRdb copy retains only in-frame clones and omits some. Here the sample spans about 340,000 clones, 7.5% to 9% being singletons. CDR3 length: 13 amino acids. The germline V gene encodes CDR1 KGHSH and CDR2 LQKENI. V lost 6 bases to trimming and J lost 2 bases, with 9 bases between them. This clone has more than one count but fewer than ten. V gene TRBV18 combines with J gene TRBJ2-3; possible D gene TRBD1, 5 bases. The sequence came from a woman aged 18-30 years in good health. The specimen sequenced was central memory CD4+ T cells from blood. The DNA for the CDR3 is TGTGCCAGCTCGGCAGGGTTCACAGATACGCAGTATTTT. It yields the protein CASSAGFTDTQYF.